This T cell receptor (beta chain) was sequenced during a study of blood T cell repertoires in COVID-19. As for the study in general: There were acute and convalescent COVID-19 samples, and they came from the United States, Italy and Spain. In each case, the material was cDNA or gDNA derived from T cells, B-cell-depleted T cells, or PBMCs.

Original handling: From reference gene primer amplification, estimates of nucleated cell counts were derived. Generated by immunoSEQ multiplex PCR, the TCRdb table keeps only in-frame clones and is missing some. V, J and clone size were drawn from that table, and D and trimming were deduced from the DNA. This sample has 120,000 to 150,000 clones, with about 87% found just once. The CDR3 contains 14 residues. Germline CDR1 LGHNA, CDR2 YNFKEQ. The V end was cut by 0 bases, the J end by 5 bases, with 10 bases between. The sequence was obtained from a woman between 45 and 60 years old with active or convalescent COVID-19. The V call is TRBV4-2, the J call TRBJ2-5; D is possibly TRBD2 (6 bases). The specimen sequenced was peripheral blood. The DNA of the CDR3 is TGTGCCAGCAGCCAAGATGGGGAGGTGGAGACCCAGTACTTC. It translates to CASSQDGEVETQYF.